The 23 T cell receptor beta chains in this list originate from one sample, sequenced in a study of blood T cell repertoires in COVID-19. Sequencing used immunoSEQ multiplex PCR; TCRdb keeps in-frame clones, though not all of them. The data contain approximately 180,000 clones, 87% of them seen just once; the ten biggest clones take up roughly 1.6%. The specimen sequenced was peripheral blood. The receptors come from a woman in her 50s with acute or convalescent COVID-19.

The chain is built from TRBV5-1 and TRBJ2-7; the match to TRBD1 covers 7 bases. Germline V gene lookup returns CDR1 SGHRS and CDR2 YFSETQ. With 0 bases clipped from V and 1 base from J, the junction kept 1 base outside the gene matches. This CDR3 comprises 14 residues. CDR3 bases: TGCGCCAGCAGCTTGGGGGGACAGTCCTACGAGCAGTACTTC. Protein product: CASSLGGQSYEQYF.

This chain links TRBV6-1 with TRBJ1-1; TRBD1 is a possible D gene (6 bases). The CDR3 extends over 13 amino acids. CDR1 is MNHNS and CDR2 is SASEGT in the germline V gene. The V end was cut by 0 bases, the J end by 8 bases, with 10 bases between. The CDR3 DNA follows: TGTGCCAGCAGTGAAGCGTGGACAGCCGAAGCTTTCTTT. This sequence encodes CASSEAWTAEAFF.

The rearrangement links TRBV24-1 to TRBJ2-2; a possible D gene is TRBD2 (6 bases). Per the germline V gene, CDR1 is KGHDR and CDR2 is SFDVKD. This CDR3 contains 17 residues. Trimming took off 0 bases at V and 4 bases at J, with 14 bases between the two ends. The CDR3 DNA is TGTGCCACCAGTGATTTGTCCCAGGGACTGAGCACCGGGGAGCTGTTTTTT. Protein: CATSDLSQGLSTGELFF.

The rearrangement joins TRBV7-2 to TRBJ2-3; 11 bases line up with TRBD2. The germline gives CDR1 SGHTA, CDR2 FQGNSA. The CDR3 length is 18 residues. V lost 0 bases, J lost 6 bases, and 11 bases stayed unmatched. The CDR3 here is CASSLAPSGGPASDTQYF. The CDR3 DNA is TGTGCCAGCAGCTTAGCCCCTAGCGGGGGGCCCGCGAGTGATACGCAGTATTTT.

In this sample, this clone turned up once. J is TRBJ2-1 and V is TRBV5-8; 8 bases are a match to TRBD2. The V and J ends lost 0 bases and 4 bases, in that order; junction bases with no gene match: 6. CDR3 size: 16 residues. Germline CDR1 SGHTS, CDR2 YDEGEE. The CDR3 nucleotides are TGTGCCAGCAGCTTGGGACTAGCGAACCTATACAATGAGCAGTTCTTC. This encodes CASSLGLANLYNEQFF.

The V call is TRBV7-9, the J call TRBJ1-2; 9 nucleotides line up with TRBD1. V lost 10 bases to trimming and J lost 5 bases; unmatched junction nucleotides: 8. Germline V CDR1 and CDR2: SEHNR, FQNEAQ (reference sequence). CDR3 length: 13 amino acids. The CDR3 region has the DNA TGTGCCACTACAGGGGGCAATTGGTATGGCTACACCTTC. Translation: CATTGGNWYGYTF. Using reference TRBV7-9 and TRBJ1-2 for the parts outside the CDR3, the full variable domain is DTGVSQNPRHKITKRGQNVTFRCDPISEHNRLYWYRQTLGQGPEFLTYFQNEAQLEKSRLLSDRFSAERPKGSFSTLEIQRTEQGDSAMYLCATTGGNWYGYTFGSGTRLTVV.

V and J are TRBV5-4 and TRBJ2-5; 9 bases match TRBD1. This CDR3 region has 15 residues. The V gene's germline CDR1 is SGHNT and CDR2 YYREEE (reference sequence). Germline trimming cut 2 bases from V and 2 bases from J; bases unmatched to any gene: 4. CDR3 sequence (DNA): TGTGCCAGCAGCTTCACAGGGGGCCAACAAGAGACCCAGTACTTC. Protein product: CASSFTGGQQETQYF.

V usage is TRBV7-9 and J usage is TRBJ2-1; 10 bases map to TRBD2. CDR3 size: 15 residues. CDR1 and CDR2 (germline): SEHNR, FQNEAQ (reference sequence). V shed 5 bases and J 9 bases; nucleotides not matched to a gene: 10. The CDR3 coding sequence is TGTGCCAGCAGCCCCGTAGCGGGAGGACCCAGTGAGCAGTTCTTC. Protein sequence: CASSPVAGGPSEQFF.

In DNA, the CDR3 is TGTGCCAGCAGTTACGTGAGCGGGGGAATCCAAGAGACCCAGTACTTC. It encodes CASSYVSGGIQETQYF. The J gene is TRBJ2-5, the V gene TRBV6-2 or TRBV6-3, with 8 bases fitting TRBD2. The V gene end was trimmed by 2 bases and the J gene end by 1 base; junction bases not matched to a gene: 6. This CDR3 has 16 residues. Germline V gene data show CDR1 as MNHEY and CDR2 as SVGEGT.

This clone came up once. The chain employs TRBV5-5 and TRBJ1-1, with D uncertain. V shed 6 bases and J shed 1 base, with 13 bases lying between them. Per germline, CDR1 SGHKS and CDR2 YYEKEE (reference sequence). This CDR3 comprises 14 residues. The CDR3 sequence is CASTKDTWNTEAFF. The CDR3 bases are TGTGCCAGCACCAAAGACACATGGAACACTGAAGCTTTCTTT.

The CDR3 spells CASNRQPSYEQYF. The CDR3 bases are TGTGCCAGCAACCGACAGCCCTCCTACGAGCAGTACTTC. V and J are TRBV2 and TRBJ2-7; D might be TRBD1 (5 bases). V was cut by 7 bases and J by 0 bases, with 10 bases left in between. CDR3 size: 13 residues. The germline CDR1 and CDR2 sequences are SNHLY and FYNNEI.

The chain recombines TRBV6-6 with TRBJ2-3, with 12 nucleotides matching TRBD1. This CDR3 spans 15 amino acids. The germline V gene encodes CDR1 MNHNY and CDR2 SVGAGI (reference sequence). Trimming removed 6 bases from V and 4 bases from J; junction bases left unmatched: 5. The CDR3 here is CASRGGTGGSDTQYF. The CDR3 nucleotides are TGTGCCAGCAGGGGAGGGACAGGGGGCTCAGATACGCAGTATTTT.

The V gene is TRBV18, the J gene TRBJ2-7, with a possible D match to TRBD1 (5 bases). The CDR3 runs 13 residues. Germline V CDR1 and CDR2: KGHSH, LQKENI. V gave up 3 bases and J gave up 5 bases, with 11 bases separating them. The CDR3 protein is CASSPRAADEQYF. In DNA, the CDR3 is TGTGCCAGCTCACCCAGGGCAGCCGACGAGCAGTACTTC.

This clone is deemed medium-sized (0.01 to 0.1%). The chain links TRBV4-1 to TRBJ1-1; D may be TRBD1 (5 bases). The CDR3 has 14 residues. Germline V gives CDR1 MGHRA, CDR2 YSYEKL. Trimming left V 7 bases short and J 1 base short, with 13 bases between. DNA for the CDR3: TGCGCCAGCACCCTACCGGGGGGGAACACTGAAGCTTTCTTT. This sequence encodes CASTLPGGNTEAFF.

The chain combines TRBV11-2 with TRBJ2-5, with D possibly TRBD2 on 6 matching bases. The germline CDR1 and CDR2 sequences are SGHAT and FQNNGV. CDR3 length equals 17 residues. Trimming stripped 2 bases from V and 4 bases from J, with 20 bases between. The CDR3 protein is CASSLWVWGDQLETQYF. In nucleotides, the CDR3 is TGTGCCAGCAGCTTATGGGTCTGGGGGGACCAACTAGAGACCCAGTACTTC.

This chain links TRBV4-3 with TRBJ2-1; 12 nucleotides line up with TRBD1. Looked up from germline, CDR1 is LGHNA and CDR2 is YSLEER. The CDR3 loop spans 16 amino acids. The junction had 5 bases not matched to a gene; V was cut back by 0 bases and J by 8 bases. CDR3 in amino acids: CASSQDKGTGGYEQFF. The CDR3 DNA is TGCGCCAGCAGCCAAGATAAAGGGACAGGGGGCTATGAGCAGTTCTTC.

A note on this clone: Because the CDR3's place on the DNA is in doubt, the DNA is left out and the CDR3 is given as listed by TCRdb. V and J are TRBV7-6 and TRBJ2-1; the table gives TRBD2 as D, unverified against the DNA. Germline V lookup: CDR1 SGHVS, CDR2 FNYEAQ. The CDR3 is 15 amino acids long, termini counted. This CDR3 is CASSLVASGSGSEFF.

The chain couples TRBV5-1 to TRBJ2-3; 10 bases line up with TRBD2. Germline V CDR1 and CDR2: SGHRS, YFSETQ. The CDR3 is 17 residues long. After removal of 0 bases from V and 1 base from J, the junction contained 5 bases not matched to a gene. As DNA, the CDR3 is TGCGCCAGCAGCTTGGGGCTAGCGGGGGTGGGCACAGATACGCAGTATTTT. It translates to CASSLGLAGVGTDTQYF.

This clone turned up a few times. This chain links TRBV27 with TRBJ2-7; tentative D call: TRBD2 (7 bases). The CDR3 runs 15 residues. Trimming took off 6 bases at V and 2 bases at J, with 17 bases between the two ends. Germline-derived CDR1 and CDR2 are MNHEY and SMNVEV (reference sequence). The CDR3 coding sequence is TGTGCCAGCAGGTCGGGGGGCAAAGGGCCCTACGAGCAGTACTTC. Protein: CASRSGGKGPYEQYF.

The chain joins TRBV6-5 to TRBJ1-5; D possibly corresponds to TRBD1 (5 bases). The CDR3 consists of 15 residues. Germline lookup yields CDR1 MNHEY and CDR2 SVGAGI. V was pared by 0 bases and J by 6 bases, with 12 bases between. The CDR3 reads CASSYSRDSRQPQHF. In DNA, the CDR3 is TGTGCCAGCAGTTACTCACGGGACTCTCGTCAGCCCCAGCATTTT.

J is TRBJ2-7 and V is TRBV19; 7 bases map to TRBD2. The CDR3 is 17 residues long. Looked up from germline, CDR1 is LNHDA and CDR2 is SQIVND (reference sequence). The V gene end was trimmed by 3 bases and the J gene end by 2 bases; junction bases not matched to a gene: 13. DNA for the CDR3: TGTGCCAGTAGTATGGGGGGTAGCGGGCATTTTACCTACGAGCAGTACTTC. Translated, it gives CASSMGGSGHFTYEQYF. Full variable domain (rest looked up from reference TRBV19 and TRBJ2-7): DGGITQSPKYLFRKEGQNVTLSCEQNLNHDAMYWYRQDPGQGLRLIYYSQIVNDFQKGDIAEGYSVSREKKESFPLTVTSAQKNPTAFYLCASSMGGSGHFTYEQYFGPGTRLTVT.

The chain links TRBV6-5 to TRBJ1-2; the match to TRBD1 covers 8 bases. Germline V CDR1 and CDR2: MNHEY, SVGAGI. Germline trimming cut 8 bases from V and 8 bases from J; bases unmatched to any gene: 10. This CDR3 is built from 13 residues. In nucleotides, the CDR3 is TGTGCCAGCGAGGACAGGGCATCGAGGGGCTACACCTTC. Translated, it gives CASEDRASRGYTF.

The V and J genes are TRBV7-2 and TRBJ2-5; 7 bases are shared with TRBD2. Per germline, CDR1 SGHTA and CDR2 FQGNSA. The CDR3 has 14 residues. J gave up 1 base and V 3 bases, and 2 bases lay outside the gene matches. The CDR3 region is CASSFRGVQETQYF. The CDR3, as DNA: TGTGCCAGCAGCTTTCGGGGGGTCCAAGAGACCCAGTACTTC.